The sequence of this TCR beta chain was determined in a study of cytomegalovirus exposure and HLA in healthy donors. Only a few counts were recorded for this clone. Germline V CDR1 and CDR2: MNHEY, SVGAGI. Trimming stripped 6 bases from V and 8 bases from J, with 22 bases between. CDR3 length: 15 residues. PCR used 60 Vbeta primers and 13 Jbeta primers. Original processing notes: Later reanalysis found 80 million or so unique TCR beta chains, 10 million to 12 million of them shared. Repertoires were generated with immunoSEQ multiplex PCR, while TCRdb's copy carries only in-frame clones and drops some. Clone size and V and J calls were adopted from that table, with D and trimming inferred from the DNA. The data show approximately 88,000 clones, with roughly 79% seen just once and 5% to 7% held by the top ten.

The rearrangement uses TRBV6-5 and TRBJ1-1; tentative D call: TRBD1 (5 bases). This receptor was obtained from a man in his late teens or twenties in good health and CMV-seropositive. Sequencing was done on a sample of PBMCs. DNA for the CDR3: TGTGCCAGCAGCCCAGACAGAAGAAGGCTACACGAAGCTTTCTTT. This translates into CASSPDRRRLHEAFF.